The present T cell receptor beta chain was sequenced within a study of T cells in Graves' hyperthyroidism and ophthalmopathy. Overall study: Sampling of peripheral blood happened at initial diagnosis, prior to any treatment.

Researchers took RNA transcripts and amplified the TCR beta CDR3 regions from them. First-round RT-PCR of the TCR CDR3 relied on the HTBI primer set. TCRdb itself ran the multiplex PCR reads through MiXCR, one entry per CDR3 protein. The table includes fewer than 300,000 distinct CDR3 sequences, under 30% detected once. The germline CDR1 and CDR2 sequences are LNHNV and YYDKDF (reference sequence). V was clipped by 0 bases and J by 0 bases, with 11 bases between them. The CDR3 is 16 amino acids. Sequences were obtained from blood. V is TRBV15 and J is TRBJ1-1, with D perhaps matching TRBD1 (6 bases). This sequence originates from a man aged 35 to 55 with Graves' hyperthyroidism that later progressed to Graves' ophthalmopathy. The chain's CDR3 is CATSRESGDMNTEAFF. The CDR3 DNA is TGTGCCACCAGCAGAGAGTCAGGGGATATGAACACTGAAGCTTTCTTT.